Detailed here is one T cell receptor (beta chain). It has no known antigen specificity. Per-base quality was not reported, and no clone a single base away is much larger than it. These data belong to a study of blood T cell repertoires in COVID-19 (dated by TCRdb to 2019 to 2021). Regarding the complete study: Collaborator samples came from the United States, Italy and Spain and covered acute and convalescent phases of COVID-19. Deeply sampled blood TCRbeta repertoires from subjects exposed to, actively infected with, or recovered from COVID-19 were included in the dataset. Sample metadata almost always included a de-identified subject ID, COVID-19 status, age in years and sex. Samples came from the ongoing ImmuneRACE study (first 160 participants) plus 1,254 subjects from 6 global collaborators. Where HLA class I and class II types were available, the types were taken from metadata supplied by the sample provider, not from assay-based typing. The material from the prospective study consisted of cDNA or gDNA derived from T cells, B-cell-depleted T cells, or PBMCs. A freely available public database, intended as a resource for researchers studying the immune response to SARS-CoV-2, is where the repertoires were released.

CDR1 and CDR2, per the germline V gene (reference sequence), are MNHEY and SMNVEV. Reading from cysteine to phenylalanine, the CDR3 counts 16 amino acids. Just the 48-base CDR3 DNA is kept, in frame starting at base 1. Study-wide conclusions, independent of this receptor: How much clinical and demographic metadata was included differed by source and by participant, and the metadata was provided uncurated.

TCRbeta CDR3 regions were amplified from genomic DNA using the immunoSEQ Assay, a bias-controlled multiplex PCR. Regarding the original processing steps: Nucleated cell counts per sample were estimated from amplification of reference gene primers within the assay. Sequence reads were collapsed and filtered to measure the absolute abundance of every unique TCRbeta CDR3 rearrangement. For each sample, productive Simpson clonality was calculated as the square root of Simpson's diversity index across productive rearrangements. This is the immuneACCESS table as TCRdb keeps it, with only in-frame sequences that have V and J called. A part of the clones is gone; compared with another copy, unresolved V genes explain less than half, and the rest is unexplained. For V, J and clone size, that table is used; D and trimming come from the DNA. The sample includes a few hundred thousand clones, with under 90% observed a single time. The top ten clonotypes cover over 1.5% of the sample.

One collaborating source in Seattle enrolled patients while the patients were actively infected and followed the patients over time throughout the course of disease. Each collaborating institution followed its own protocols to collect whole blood in K2EDTA tubes. Collaborator samples were shipped for TCRbeta analysis as frozen whole blood, isolated PBMCs, or DNA extracted from either sample type. This receptor chain uses TRBV27 and TRBJ1-5; the D gene is not confidently resolved. This clonotype was sampled from a woman aged 25 to 39 with COVID-19, enrolled during active disease. The source material was peripheral blood. The CDR3 amino acid sequence is: CAQPSRGSNSNQPQHF. The nucleotide sequence reads TGTGCTCAACCCTCAAGAGGGAGTAATAGCAATCAGCCCCAGCATTTT.